This TCR beta chain stems from a study of T cells and copy number aberrations in small-cell lung cancer. Study findings and constraints: A small sample size limited this study; results need validation. The tissue was entirely formalin-fixed and paraffin-embedded, which is known to produce sequencing artifacts. Versus adjacent lung, tumor T-cell richness and clonality were lower; density nonsignificantly.

Patients with resected limited-stage small-cell lung cancer, operated 2008 to 2020. Repertoires were generated with immunoSEQ multiplex PCR, while TCRdb's copy carries only in-frame clones and drops some. The table has under 8,000 clones, roughly four fifths seen once. V was clipped by 6 bases and J by 3 bases, with 6 bases between them. This CDR3 comprises 11 residues. The germline gives CDR1 SQVTM, CDR2 ANQGSEA. As concerns this clone: Its antigen is as yet unknown.

Sequenced material: normal tissue next to the tumor. The J gene is TRBJ2-1, the V gene TRBV29-1; no reliable D call. The clonotype comes from a woman aged 50 to 60 with small cell lung cancer. The CDR3 is CSVTLYNEQFF. In DNA, the CDR3 is TGCAGCGTGACACTCTACAATGAGCAGTTCTTC.